A single sample is the source of the 23 T cell receptor beta chains below, sequenced in a study of tumor and adjacent non-tumor tissue in lung cancer. This sample's RNA came from whole unsorted tissue. The normal lung tissue was taken more than 3 cm from the tumor edge. Three rounds of nested PCR, following a modified ARM-PCR protocol, produced the TCRbeta library. TCRdb recomputed calls from the multiplex PCR reads with MiXCR, one row per CDR3 protein. The data contain some 97,000 distinct CDR3 sequences, 50% to 70% of them singletons. The sequencing sample was made of distant non-tumor lung tissue. The origin of the receptors is a young man with non-small cell lung cancer.

About this clonotype: The junction departs from the called germline gene at one end, perhaps through a read error. V and J are TRBV11-3 and TRBJ2-3; 9 positions agree with TRBD1. The V gene's germline CDR1 is SGHNT and CDR2 YENEEA. The CDR3 sequence is 15 residues long. The CDR3 coding sequence is TGTGCCGGCAGCTCGGGACAGGGTTACACATATACGCAGTATTTT. It encodes CAGSSGQGYTYTQYF.

About this clonotype itself: A read error may produce the germline difference seen at one junction end. The CDR3 loop is CASVRTGGDTEAFF. The CDR3 DNA follows: TGTGCCAGCGTCCGGACGGGGGGGGACACAGAAGCTTTCTTT. The V and J genes are TRBV6-5 and TRBJ1-1; TRBD1 might be the D (6 bases). The germline V gene encodes CDR1 MNHEY and CDR2 SVGAGI. The CDR3 consists of 14 residues.

This clonotype was counted only a few times. This could be a read error, since a much larger clone is one nucleotide away. The genes are TRBV6-5 and TRBJ2-1, with a weak D call TRBD1 (5 bases). V was shortened by 6 bases and J by 6 bases, with 18 bases between the two germline ends. Germline values: CDR1 MNHEY, CDR2 SVGAGI. The CDR3 covers 15 residues. CDR3 sequence (DNA): TGTGCCAGCAGCCTCTCAGGGCCAGTTGGCAATGAGCAGTTCTTC. Protein product: CASSLSGPVGNEQFF.

The V gene is TRBV20-1, the J gene TRBJ2-4, with D possibly matching TRBD1 (5 bases). CDR1 is DFQATT and CDR2 is SNEGSKA in the germline V gene (reference sequence). Trimming shortened V by 3 bases and J by 4 bases, and 13 bases separated the two germline ends. CDR3 length equals 14 residues. The CDR3 DNA reads TGCAGTGCTAGTCTACGGCCAGGGAAAAACATTCAGTACTTC. Its protein product is CSASLRPGKNIQYF.

This clonotype was detected a few times. The rearrangement uses TRBV12-3 or TRBV12-4 and TRBJ1-1; 8 nucleotides align to TRBD1. The CDR3 sequence is 14 residues long. Trimming cost V 4 bases and J 5 bases; bases outside gene matches: 6. CDR3 sequence reads: CASSSRTGKTEAFF. As DNA, the CDR3 is TGTGCCAGCAGTTCCAGGACAGGGAAAACTGAAGCTTTCTTT.

As regards this clonotype: Sequence at one end of the junction differs from germline and may be a read error. The chain carries TRBV11-3 and TRBJ2-1, with 9 bases matching TRBD1. CDR3 length: 15 amino acids. Germline V lookup: CDR1 SGHNT, CDR2 YENEEA. The CDR3 here is CASKSGTGTHNEQFF. The CDR3, as DNA: TGTGCCAGCAAATCCGGGACAGGGACGCACAATGAACAGTTCTTC.

On this clonotype itself: A much more abundant neighbour one base away suggests this may be a read error. This chain connects TRBV11-2 to TRBJ2-7; D not certain. The CDR3 consists of 12 residues. Germline V gene lookup returns CDR1 SGHAT and CDR2 FQNNGV. Here the CDR3 reads CASSPQFGERYF. In nucleotides, the CDR3 is TGTGCCAGCAGCCCTCAATTCGGCGAGCGGTACTTC.

This rearrangement joins TRBV2 to TRBJ1-4, with TRBD1 matching over 7 bases. Germline V gives CDR1 SNHLY, CDR2 FYNNEI. CDR3 size: 13 residues. Unmatched junction bases numbered 4, after V lost 4 bases and J lost 8 bases. For the CDR3, the DNA is TGTGCCAGCAGTGCACAGGGACAGGAAAAACTGTTTTTT. Its protein product is CASSAQGQEKLFF.

Regarding this clonotype: This may come from a read error, since a much larger clone is one base off. The chain is built from TRBV12-3 or TRBV12-4 and TRBJ1-3; D unresolved. Trimming took off 6 bases at V and 3 bases at J, with 9 bases between the two ends. The CDR3 is made up of 13 amino acids. This CDR3 is CASRFGSGNTIYF. The CDR3 region has the DNA TGTGCCAGCAGGTTCGGGAGTGGAAACACCATATATTTT.

This rearrangement joins TRBV7-9 to TRBJ2-1, with TRBD2 matching 8 bases. V lost 5 bases and J lost 3; bases outside the gene matches: 18. Germline values: CDR1 SEHNR, CDR2 FQNEAQ (reference sequence). This CDR3 is built from 19 residues. CDR3 region: CASSIDVVERGRFYNEQFF. CDR3 coding DNA: TGTGCCAGCAGCATAGACGTAGTCGAGCGGGGGCGATTCTACAATGAGCAGTTCTTC.

V usage is TRBV11-2 and J usage is TRBJ2-7; D may correspond to TRBD1 or TRBD2 (6 bases each). The V gene lost 4 bases and the J gene lost 5 bases, with 18 bases spanning the gap. The germline gives CDR1 SGHAT, CDR2 FQNNGV. CDR3 size: 15 residues. The CDR3 region is CASSSAPGAGNEQYF. DNA for the CDR3: TGTGCCAGCAGCTCCGCCCCAGGGGCGGGAAACGAGCAGTACTTC.

The chain recombines TRBV5-1 with TRBJ1-2, with a weak D call TRBD1 (6 bases). The length of the CDR3 is 13 residues. CDR1 SGHRS and CDR2 YFSETQ come from the germline V gene. The V gene lost 0 bases and the J gene lost 4 bases, with 7 bases spanning the gap. The CDR3 region is CASSLGTAYGYTF. CDR3 in DNA: TGCGCCAGCAGCTTGGGGACAGCCTATGGCTACACCTTC.

To note about this clonotype: A clone one base away is much larger, so this may be a read error. CDR3 protein: CNAKGSTEAFF. The CDR3 bases are TGCAATGCCAAGGGGAGCACTGAAGCTTTCTTT. This chain joins TRBV20-1 and TRBJ1-1; possibly TRBD1 for D (5 bases). CDR1 and CDR2 from the germline V gene are DFQATT and SNEGSKA (reference sequence). The CDR3 sequence is 11 residues long.

This clonotype was seen repeatedly, ten times or more. CDR3 coding DNA: TGTGCCAGCGTACAGGGGTGGTCTCAGCCCCAGCATTTT. It encodes CASVQGWSQPQHF. The chain employs TRBV6-1 and TRBJ1-5, with 7 bases that match TRBD1. The CDR3 runs 13 residues. J was trimmed by 6 bases and V by 8 bases; bases with no gene match: 7. Germline CDR1 reads MNHNS; CDR2 reads SASEGT.

For this clonotype: With a much larger clone just one base away, this may be a read error. J is TRBJ1-6 and V is TRBV12-3 or TRBV12-4, with D tentatively TRBD1 (6 bases). This CDR3 is built from 15 residues. V was cut by 6 bases and J by 5 bases, with 14 bases left in between. The CDR3 DNA sequence: TGTGCCAGCAGAAACCAGGGGTCTCATAATTCACCCCTCCACTTT. It is translated as CASRNQGSHNSPLHF.

Only a few counts were recorded for this clonotype. A much bigger clone sits one base away, suggesting this may be a read error. The V gene is TRBV20-1, the J gene TRBJ2-3, with unresolved D. The CDR3 covers 13 residues. The ends were cut back, 3 bases at V and 3 bases at J, with 10 bases in the middle. The germline CDR1 and CDR2 sequences are DFQATT and SNEGSKA (reference sequence). Here the CDR3 reads CSARAPRTDTQYF. DNA of the CDR3: TGCAGTGCTAGGGCACCTAGAACAGATACGCAGTATTTT.

On this clonotype itself: A junction end diverges from the germline sequence, so it may reflect a read error. J is TRBJ2-6 and V is TRBV29-1; D remains unclear. The CDR3 sequence is 12 residues long. Germline V gene data show CDR1 as SQVTM and CDR2 as ANQGSEA. Here the CDR3 DNA reads TGCAGCGTTGAGGCTCGGGCCAACGTCCAGACTTTC. It encodes CSVEARANVQTF.

With respect to this clonotype: As the CDR3 is not closed by the conserved phenylalanine or tryptophan, this likely results from a read error. The DNA is left out, because the CDR3 cannot be placed on it with certainty; the CDR3 is given as TCRdb lists it. The genes are TRBV20-1 and TRBJ2-1; TRBD2 is the table's D call and was not checked against the DNA. CDR1 and CDR2 (germline): DFQATT, SNEGSKA (reference sequence). The CDR3 numbers 15 amino acids, ends counted. The CDR3 spells CSALSGTSVLHEKFI.

This clonotype was recorded many times. Here the CDR3 reads CASRSLVSDTQYF. CDR3 coding DNA: TGTGCCAGCAGGTCACTAGTCTCAGATACGCAGTATTTT. This chain uses TRBV4-2 with TRBJ2-3, with D perhaps matching TRBD2 (5 bases). The CDR3 runs to 13 residues. Germline assignment: CDR1 LGHNA and CDR2 YNFKEQ. V was pared by 6 bases and J by 4 bases, with 11 bases between.

The table lists this clonotype with a count of one. Without the conserved terminal phenylalanine or tryptophan, this CDR3 likely stems from a read error. No DNA is shown, since the ends of the CDR3 on it are uncertain; the CDR3 is the one TCRdb lists. This chain connects TRBV20-1 to TRBJ2-3; the table's D gene call, TRBD2, was not cross checked with the DNA. CDR1 and CDR2 from the germline V gene are DFQATT and SNEGSKA (reference sequence). The CDR3 spans 14 residues, counting both ends. The CDR3 loop is CSAEAGGRTDTRYL.

The V call is TRBV12-3 or TRBV12-4, the J call TRBJ1-2; D gene unclear. The V end lost 6 bases, the J end lost 6 bases, and 14 bases lay between the germline ends. The CDR3 runs to 13 residues. The CDR3 here is CASSHTLPDGYTF. CDR3 sequence (DNA): TGTGCCAGCAGCCATACTCTTCCAGATGGCTACACCTTC.

This clonotype has more than one count but fewer than ten. The rearrangement links TRBV24-1 to TRBJ2-5, with TRBD2 matching 12 bases. Germline CDR1 and CDR2: KGHDR and SFDVKD. The CDR3 spans 16 residues. V was clipped by 2 bases and J by 2 bases; unmatched bases: 2. CDR3 residues: CATSDSGLAGQETQYF. The CDR3 nucleotides are TGTGCCACCAGTGATTCGGGACTAGCGGGTCAAGAGACCCAGTACTTC.

This clonotype has only one observation. Its ends do not fully match the called genes, so a read error is possible. The rearrangement uses TRBV6-4 and TRBJ2-1; tentative D call: TRBD2 (5 bases). The CDR3 is made up of 15 amino acids. Germline V gives CDR1 MRHNA, CDR2 SNTAGT. The CDR3 reads CASSDSADSYNEQFF. CDR3 nucleotides: TGTGCCAGCAGTGACTCCGCGGACTCCTACAATGAGCAGTTCTTT.